Below, 17 T cell receptor beta chains from the same sample are listed, as sequenced in a study of vaccination and CD4 T cells after COVID-19 (dated by TCRdb to between 2021 and 2022). Read against the paper, the sample's treatment or condition label means: roughly 11-day PBMC culture with coronavirus spike peptide pools or control peptides (ViraFEST assay). These TCRs are of unknown antigen specificity. The protocol used for the library was PCR. The sample was run on an Illumina iSeq 100. At the Johns Hopkins FTIC core, DNA from the cultured CD4+ T cells underwent TCR sequencing with the Oncomine TCR Beta short-read assay. TCRdb itself trimmed the public reads at Q25 with fastp, ran MiXCR and retained productive beta chains. Each entry is one CDR3 protein sequence, shown with its most common DNA and genes. A total of about 4,100 distinct CDR3 sequences appear in this sample, about 20% of them only once. The ten largest clones take up under 30% of the sample.

The sample consisted of CD4+ T cells from blood, cultured in vitro. These receptors originate from a human donor who had recovered from COVID-19.

This clonotype is labeled medium-sized. The chain has TRBV27 and TRBJ1-5; D unclear. Deletions cut 1 base from V and 0 bases from J, with 13 bases between. This CDR3 is 17 amino acids long. CDR1 is MNHEY, CDR2 SMNVEV, per germline (reference sequence). As DNA, the CDR3 is TGTGCCAGCAGTTTATACGGCGGAGAGTATAGCAATCAGCCCCAGCATTTT. Encoded protein: CASSLYGGEYSNQPQHF.

The chain combines TRBV4-2 with TRBJ2-2; 8 nucleotides agree with TRBD2. V dropped 3 bases and J dropped 6; count of bases not matched to a gene: 6. The CDR3 has 15 amino acids. Germline V gene sequence: CDR1 LGHNA, CDR2 YNFKEQ. CDR3 residues: CASSQERTSPGELFF. CDR3 nucleotides: TGTGCCAGCAGCCAGGAGAGGACTAGCCCCGGGGAGCTGTTTTTT.

This clonotype was counted only a few times. This chain joins TRBV7-8 and TRBJ2-7; D might be TRBD1 (6 bases). Trimming shortened V by 1 base and J by 4 bases, and 11 bases separated the two germline ends. This CDR3 contains 14 residues. The germline CDR1 and CDR2 sequences are SGHVS and FQNEAQ. The CDR3 DNA reads TGTGCCAGCAGCTTAGGGCGGACAGCATACGAGCAGTACTTC. It codes for CASSLGRTAYEQYF.

The gene calls are TRBV6-1 and TRBJ1-1, with D possibly TRBD1 on 5 matching bases. Germline CDR1 MNHNS, CDR2 SASEGT. Trimming shortened V by 8 bases and J by 11 bases, and 18 bases separated the two germline ends. The length of the CDR3 is 12 residues. DNA of the CDR3: TGTGCCAGCCGTCGTGGGGGGAGTGTGGCTTTCTTT. This encodes CASRRGGSVAFF.

This clonotype is termed medium-sized (0.01 to 0.1%). The chain employs TRBV6-5 and TRBJ1-1; D gene unclear. Looked up from germline, CDR1 is MNHEY and CDR2 is SVGAGI. The CDR3 is made up of 13 amino acids. V lost 2 bases to trimming and J lost 1 base, with 5 bases between them. The CDR3 nucleotides are TGTGCCAGCAGTTACGGCCAGAACACTGAAGCTTTCTTT. This sequence encodes CASSYGQNTEAFF.

The chain combines TRBV24-1 with TRBJ2-7; D is uncertain. The CDR3 contains 10 residues. The germline CDR1 and CDR2 sequences are KGHDR and SFDVKD. Trimming removed 9 bases at V and 3 bases at J, with 5 bases between. The CDR3 region is CATPLYEQYF. The CDR3 bases are TGTGCCACCCCACTCTACGAGCAGTACTTC.

This clonotype is judged large. The V and J genes are TRBV12-3 or TRBV12-4 and TRBJ1-1; no firm D call. The ends were cut back, 5 bases at V and 0 bases at J, with 7 bases in the middle. This CDR3 comprises 13 residues. In DNA form, the CDR3 reads TGTGCCAGCAGTGCCATTATGAACACTGAAGCTTTCTTT. Its protein is CASSAIMNTEAFF.

The chain combines TRBV5-6 with TRBJ1-2; D is undetermined. V lost 0 bases and J 3 bases, leaving 6 bases between the germline ends. CDR1 is SGHDT and CDR2 is YYEEEE in the germline V gene. The CDR3 has 13 residues. CDR3 DNA sequence: TGTGCCAGCAGCTTGGTGGGGTACTATGGCTACACCTTC. Translating it yields CASSLVGYYGYTF. Using reference TRBV5-6 and TRBJ1-2 for the parts outside the CDR3, the full variable domain is DAGVTQSPTHLIKTRGQQVTLRCSPKSGHDTVSWYQQALGQGPQFIFQYYEEEERQRGNFPDRFSGHQFPNYSSELNVNALLLGDSALYLCASSLVGYYGYTFGSGTRLTVV.

V and J are TRBV30 and TRBJ1-2; D is possibly TRBD1 (5 bases). From germline, CDR1 is GTSNPN and CDR2 SVGIG (reference sequence). V shed 1 base and J shed 3 bases, with 9 bases lying between them. The CDR3 extends over 13 amino acids. The CDR3 is CAWSGRADYGYTF. The CDR3 DNA follows: TGTGCCTGGAGTGGCAGGGCGGACTATGGCTACACCTTC.

In its sample, this clonotype was seen a few times. The chain joins TRBV7-6 to TRBJ1-5; D is unresolved. CDR3 length: 17 amino acids. V lost 0 bases, J lost 0 bases, and 12 bases lay in between. Germline lookup yields CDR1 SGHVS and CDR2 FNYEAQ. DNA of the CDR3: TGTGCCAGCAGCTTAGCAGGTGGGCGGGATAGCAATCAGCCCCAGCATTTT. This codes for CASSLAGGRDSNQPQHF. The variable domain in full, completed from reference TRBV7-6 and TRBJ1-5, reads GAGVSQSPRYKVTKRGQDVALRCDPISGHVSLYWYRQALGQGPEFLTYFNYEAQQDKSGLPNDRFSAERPEGSISTLTIQRTEQRDSAMYRCASSLAGGRDSNQPQHFGDGTRLSIL.

This clonotype was recorded a few times. The CDR3 nucleotides read TGTGCCAGCGTAACCCGGGACAGGGGGTTCGGTTCACCCCTCCACTTT. It is translated as CASVTRDRGFGSPLHF. This sequence joins TRBV6-1 and TRBJ1-6; 11 nucleotides line up with TRBD1. Germline CDR1 reads MNHNS; CDR2 reads SASEGT. V shed 8 bases and J 9 bases; nucleotides not matched to a gene: 12. This CDR3 spans 16 amino acids.

This clonotype was counted a few times. The chain recombines TRBV18 with TRBJ1-3, with TRBD1 matching 10 bases. V was pared by 6 bases and J by 7 bases, with 9 bases of the junction left unmatched. The germline V gene encodes CDR1 KGHSH and CDR2 LQKENI. CDR3 length: 15 residues. The CDR3 nucleotides read TGTGCCAGCTCCAGGGGACAGGGGCAAACGAACACCATATATTTT. This encodes CASSRGQGQTNTIYF.

This clonotype is labeled as medium-sized. The chain is built from TRBV19 and TRBJ1-1, with 8 bases identical to TRBD1. This CDR3 is 12 amino acids long. Germline V CDR1 and CDR2: LNHDA, SQIVND (reference sequence). After removal of 10 bases from V and 7 bases from J, the junction contained 8 bases not matched to a gene. CDR3: CATAQGAVEAFF. The CDR3 nucleotides read TGTGCCACCGCTCAGGGGGCGGTTGAAGCTTTCTTT.

The chain is built from TRBV10-3 and TRBJ2-7, with D maybe TRBD1 (5 bases). Germline V gene sequence: CDR1 ENHRY, CDR2 SYGVKD. Trimming removed 6 bases from V and 3 bases from J, with 9 bases in between. This CDR3 comprises 12 residues. In DNA, the CDR3 is TGTGCCATCAGCCTAGGACACTACGAGCAGTACTTC. Translation gives CAISLGHYEQYF.

This clonotype appeared a few times. The gene calls are TRBV10-3 and TRBJ2-3; TRBD1 might be the D (6 bases). The CDR3 sequence is 13 residues long. Germline CDR1 reads ENHRY; CDR2 reads SYGVKD. Between the trimmed V and J ends, which lost 11 bases and 2 bases, there was a span of 14 bases. The CDR3 sequence is CASKDSNTDTQYF. The CDR3 DNA is TGTGCCTCGAAGGACAGCAACACAGATACGCAGTATTTT.

V gene TRBV5-6 combines with J gene TRBJ1-1; maybe TRBD1 (6 bases). V was trimmed by 0 bases and J by 3 bases, leaving 12 bases between them. Germline CDR1 and CDR2: SGHDT and YYEEEE. CDR3 size: 15 residues. The chain's CDR3 is CASSLATGEHTEAFF. In DNA, the CDR3 is TGTGCCAGCAGCTTGGCGACAGGTGAGCACACTGAAGCTTTCTTT.

The chain is built from TRBV11-2 and TRBJ2-7; TRBD2 agrees at 10 bases. This CDR3 comprises 14 residues. Germline V gene lookup returns CDR1 SGHAT and CDR2 FQNNGV. V was clipped by 2 bases and J by 7 bases; unmatched bases: 5. CDR3 protein: CASSLLAGAGEQYF. As DNA, the CDR3 is TGTGCCAGCAGCTTACTAGCGGGGGCGGGGGAGCAGTACTTC.